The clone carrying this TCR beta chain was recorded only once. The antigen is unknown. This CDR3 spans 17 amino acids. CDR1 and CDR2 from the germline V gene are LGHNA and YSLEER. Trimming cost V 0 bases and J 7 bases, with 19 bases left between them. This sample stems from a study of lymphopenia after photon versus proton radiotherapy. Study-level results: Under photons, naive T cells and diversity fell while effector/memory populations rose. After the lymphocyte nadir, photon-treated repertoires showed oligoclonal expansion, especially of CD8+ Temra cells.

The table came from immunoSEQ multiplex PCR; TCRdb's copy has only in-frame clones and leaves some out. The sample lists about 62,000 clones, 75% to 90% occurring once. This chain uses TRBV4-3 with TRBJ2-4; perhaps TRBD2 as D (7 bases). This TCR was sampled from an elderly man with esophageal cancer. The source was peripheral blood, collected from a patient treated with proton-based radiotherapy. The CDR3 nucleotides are TGCGCCAGCAGCCAAGATCGGGGGGCGGGAGCGGCGAACATTCAGTACTTC. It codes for CASSQDRGAGAANIQYF.